This paragraph covers one TCR beta chain sequence. The antigen remains undetermined. CDR1 and CDR2 (germline): DFQATT, SNEGSKA (reference sequence). V shed 7 bases, J shed 4 bases, and the junction held 15 bases outside the gene matches. The CDR3 extends over 15 amino acids. The data stem from a study of T cell repertoires in cytomegalovirus infection. About the study: TCR beta signatures that were public indicated CMV infection and matching HLA type. Study conclusions and caveats: Clonotype analysis showed dominance of the ex vivo response by HLA-C-restricted CMV-specific TCR beta clonotypes. The study identified carriers of CMV plus the relevant HLA from cumulative public TCR beta family frequency.

TCRdb re-analysed the reads in MiXCR, keeping a single row per CDR3 protein. The sample holds about 180,000 distinct CDR3 sequences; roughly 15% are singletons and the top ten take 20% to 25%. The TCR sequence derives from a human donor in good health (CMV status not recorded). Some clones in this sample may be carry-over from other donors' samples. The chain joins TRBV20-1 to TRBJ2-5; TRBD1 matches 7 bases. The sequenced sample consisted of CD8+ T cells from PBMCs. The CDR3 sequence is CSVRGPVSLGETQYF. CDR3 nucleotides: TGCAGTGTTAGGGGGCCGGTGTCTCTGGGAGAGACCCAGTACTTC.